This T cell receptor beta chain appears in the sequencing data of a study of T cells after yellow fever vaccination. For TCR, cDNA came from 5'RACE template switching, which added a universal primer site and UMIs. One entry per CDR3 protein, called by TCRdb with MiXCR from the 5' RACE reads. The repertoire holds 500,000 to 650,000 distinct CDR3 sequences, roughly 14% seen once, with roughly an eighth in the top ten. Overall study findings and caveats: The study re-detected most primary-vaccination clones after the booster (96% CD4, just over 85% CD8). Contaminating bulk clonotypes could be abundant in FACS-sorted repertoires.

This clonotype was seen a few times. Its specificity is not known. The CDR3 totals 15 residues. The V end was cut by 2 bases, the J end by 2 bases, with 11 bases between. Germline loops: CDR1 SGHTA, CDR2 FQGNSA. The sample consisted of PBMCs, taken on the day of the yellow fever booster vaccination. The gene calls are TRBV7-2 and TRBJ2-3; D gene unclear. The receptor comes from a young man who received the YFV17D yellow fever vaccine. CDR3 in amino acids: CASSLFGTSTDTQYF. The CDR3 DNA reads TGTGCCAGCAGCTTATTCGGTACATCCACAGATACGCAGTATTTT.